The 12 T cell receptor beta chains below all came from one sample that was sequenced in a study of T-cell memory formation after mild COVID-19. TCRdb processed the 5' RACE reads anew with MiXCR; each CDR3 protein has one entry. Of approximately 500,000 distinct CDR3 sequences listed, roughly 25% are singletons. Material: PBMCs or a T cell subset sorted from them (not recorded which). The receptors here all came from an adult woman who had mild COVID-19 (a few samples of this study predate the infection). Cell type and time point are not known.

V usage is TRBV12-3 or TRBV12-4 and J usage is TRBJ2-3, with 10 bases fitting TRBD2. The ends lost 6 bases at V and 3 bases at J; junction bases unmatched: 9. CDR3 length equals 16 residues. CDR3 sequence (DNA): TGTGCCAGCAGAGATAAAGCGGGGGGGCCGACAGATACGCAGTATTTT. It codes for CASRDKAGGPTDTQYF.

This clonotype was seen more than once but under ten times. V gene TRBV11-2 combines with J gene TRBJ1-1; D remains unclear. The CDR3 has 15 residues. CDR1 and CDR2 (germline): SGHAT, FQNNGV. V lost 1 base, J lost 1 base, and 10 bases lay in between. The CDR3 DNA reads as TGTGCCAGCAGCTTAGGTTCGACGAGGAACACTGAAGCTTTCTTT. Protein sequence: CASSLGSTRNTEAFF.

In this sample, this clonotype turned up a few times. The chain couples TRBV28 to TRBJ2-2; D gene unclear. Germline V gene sequence: CDR1 MDHEN, CDR2 SYDVKM. The CDR3 is made up of 15 amino acids. V was trimmed by 4 bases and J by 0 bases, leaving 9 bases between them. CDR3 sequence (DNA): TGTGCCAGCAGTTCCCGGTACTCGAACACCGGGGAGCTGTTTTTT. Residues: CASSSRYSNTGELFF.

The V and J genes are TRBV24-1 and TRBJ2-1; 13 bases line up with TRBD2. This CDR3 is 16 amino acids long. From germline, CDR1 is KGHDR and CDR2 SFDVKD. V dropped 3 bases and J dropped 8; count of bases not matched to a gene: 6. DNA for the CDR3: TGTGCCACCAGTGATCGGACTAGCGGGAGTATAGATGAGCAGTTCTTC. Its protein product is CATSDRTSGSIDEQFF.

Regarding this clonotype: This CDR3 is missing its conserved last phenylalanine or tryptophan, likely due to a read error. This chain uses TRBV12-3 or TRBV12-4 with TRBJ2-7; D assignment may be TRBD1 or TRBD2 (6 bases each). CDR3 length equals 14 residues. V dropped 5 bases and J dropped 4 bases, with 15 bases sitting between them. Here the CDR3 reads CASSPEGGVYEQYL. CDR3 nucleotides: TGTGCCAGCAGTCCGGAGGGGGGAGTGTACGAGCAGTACTTA.

Many counts were recorded for this clonotype. The genes are TRBV5-1 and TRBJ2-7; a weak D match, TRBD2 (6 bases). This CDR3 contains 13 residues. Germline V CDR1 and CDR2: SGHRS, YFSETQ. Trimming pared 9 bases from V and 2 bases from J, leaving 15 bases between. This CDR3 reads CATSPGSTYEQYF. The DNA for the CDR3 is TGCGCCACCTCCCCCGGGAGCACCTACGAGCAGTACTTC.

This clonotype showed up just a few times. The chain uses TRBV5-1 and TRBJ2-2, with 9 bases matching TRBD1. Germline lookup yields CDR1 SGHRS and CDR2 YFSETQ. The V and J ends lost 4 bases and 1 base, in that order; junction bases with no gene match: 5. This CDR3 has 16 residues. The CDR3 nucleotides read TGCGCCAGCAGCGGGCCGGGACAGGGGAACACCGGGGAGCTGTTTTTT. Translating gives CASSGPGQGNTGELFF.

The chain carries TRBV5-1 and TRBJ1-1; D gene ambiguous. Germline CDR1 is SGHRS and CDR2 is YFSETQ. This CDR3 has 14 residues. V dropped 1 base and J dropped 0 bases, with 7 bases sitting between them. The DNA for the CDR3 is TGCGCCAGCAGCTTGCAGGTCATGAACACTGAAGCTTTCTTT. It encodes CASSLQVMNTEAFF.

This chain links TRBV15 with TRBJ2-2; TRBD1 matches at 8 bases. Germline lookup yields CDR1 LNHNV and CDR2 YYDKDF (reference sequence). The length of the CDR3 is 15 residues. The ends lost 3 bases at V and 4 bases at J; junction bases unmatched: 4. The CDR3 spells CATSSQGAPTGELFF. DNA of the CDR3: TGTGCCACCAGCAGCCAGGGGGCGCCCACCGGGGAGCTGTTTTTT.

The sample holds a few counts of this clonotype. This chain joins TRBV6-5 and TRBJ1-4; tentatively, D is TRBD1 (6 bases). CDR1 is MNHEY, CDR2 SVGAGI, per germline. Deletions cut 5 bases from V and 3 bases from J, with 13 bases between. There are 15 residues in the CDR3. The CDR3 nucleotides are TGTGCCAGCAGTACAGTGACAGGCCCTAATGAAAAACTGTTTTTT. This gives the protein CASSTVTGPNEKLFF.

This clonotype appeared a few times. The chain couples TRBV3-1 to TRBJ1-2; D is undetermined. Per the germline V gene, CDR1 is LGHDT and CDR2 is YNNKEL (reference sequence). The CDR3 length is 13 residues. V was cut by 0 bases and J by 7 bases, with 9 bases left in between. CDR3 in DNA: TGTGCCAGCAGCCAAGACGCAGTCTCTGGCTACACCTTC. Translation gives CASSQDAVSGYTF. The full variable domain, rest sourced from reference TRBV3-1 and TRBJ1-2, is DTAVSQTPKYLVTQMGNDKSIKCEQNLGHDTMYWYKQDSKKFLKIMFSYNNKELIINETVPNRFSPKSPDKAHLNLHINSLELGDSAVYFCASSQDAVSGYTFGSGTRLTVV.

The chain recombines TRBV30 with TRBJ2-2; maybe TRBD2 (6 bases). Germline V gene lookup returns CDR1 GTSNPN and CDR2 SVGIG (reference sequence). The CDR3 totals 15 residues. With 0 bases removed from V and 2 bases from J, the gap between germline ends came to 10 bases. This CDR3 reads CAWSVMAGNTGELFF. The CDR3 DNA sequence: TGTGCCTGGAGTGTAATGGCGGGAAACACCGGGGAGCTGTTTTTT.